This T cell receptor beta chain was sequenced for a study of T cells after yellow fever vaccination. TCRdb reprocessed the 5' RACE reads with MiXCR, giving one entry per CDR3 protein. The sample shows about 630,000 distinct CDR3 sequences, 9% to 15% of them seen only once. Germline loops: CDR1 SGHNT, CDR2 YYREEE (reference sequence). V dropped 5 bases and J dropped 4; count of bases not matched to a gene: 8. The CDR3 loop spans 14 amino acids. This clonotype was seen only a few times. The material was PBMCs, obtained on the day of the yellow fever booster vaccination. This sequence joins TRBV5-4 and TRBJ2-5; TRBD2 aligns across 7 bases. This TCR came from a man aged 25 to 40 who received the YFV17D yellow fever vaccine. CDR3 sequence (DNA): TGTGCCAGCAGGATGGGGGGGTTGGCAGAGACCCAGTACTTC. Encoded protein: CASRMGGLAETQYF. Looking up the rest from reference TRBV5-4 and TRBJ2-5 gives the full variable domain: ETGVTQSPTHLIKTRGQQVTLRCSSQSGHNTVSWYQQALGQGPQFIFQYYREEENGRGNFPPRFSGLQFPNYSSELNVNALELDDSALYLCASRMGGLAETQYFGPGTRLLVL.